These 26 T cell receptor beta chains were sequenced from one sample in a study of technical replicates of blood from several donors. Clones were sequenced by immunoSEQ multiplex PCR, and TCRdb holds only the in-frame ones, with some missing. This sample has tens of thousands of clones; 90% to 95% occur once, and the top ten carry about 0.25%. Material for sequencing was T cells isolated from PBMCs. The source is a human donor in good health.

CDR3 region: CASSERFRQEDTIYF. CDR3 coding DNA: TGTGCCAGCAGTGAAAGATTTAGGCAGGAGGACACCATATATTTT. The rearrangement links TRBV6-1 to TRBJ1-3; D not resolved. CDR1 is MNHNS, CDR2 SASEGT, per germline. Trimming removed 2 bases at V and 8 bases at J, with 16 bases between. The CDR3 totals 15 residues.

J is TRBJ2-4 and V is TRBV18; D may be TRBD2 (5 bases). V lost 5 bases to trimming and J lost 0 bases, with 11 bases between them. CDR1 KGHSH and CDR2 LQKENI come from the germline V gene. The CDR3 has 15 amino acids. CDR3 in amino acids: CASSFGLVAKNIQYF. The CDR3 DNA follows: TGTGCCAGCTCATTCGGACTGGTAGCCAAAAACATTCAGTACTTC.

The CDR3 DNA reads as TGTGCCAGCAGTACCGGGGTCAATGAGCAGTTCTTC. This encodes CASSTGVNEQFF. This rearrangement joins TRBV27 to TRBJ2-1; possibly TRBD2 for D (5 bases). This CDR3 region has 12 residues. Germline V gene data show CDR1 as MNHEY and CDR2 as SMNVEV (reference sequence). The V and J ends lost 5 bases and 6 bases respectively, with 8 bases between them.

The chain employs TRBV4-2 and TRBJ2-1; 9 bases fit TRBD1. The junction had 10 bases not matched to a gene; V was cut back by 1 base and J by 9 bases. The CDR3 is 16 amino acids. Germline-derived CDR1 and CDR2 are LGHNA and YNFKEQ. CDR3 bases: TGTGCCAGCAGCCAAGTTATGGGACAGGGAAAGGGTGAGCAGTTCTTC. This sequence encodes CASSQVMGQGKGEQFF.

V and J are TRBV19 and TRBJ1-5; TRBD1 matches at 7 bases. The V gene end was trimmed by 6 bases and the J gene end by 0 bases; junction bases not matched to a gene: 20. Per the germline V gene, CDR1 is LNHDA and CDR2 is SQIVND (reference sequence). The CDR3 is 20 amino acids. CDR3 amino acids: CASRSMTGFPNTHSNQPQHF. CDR3 in DNA: TGTGCCAGTAGATCAATGACAGGGTTCCCTAATACTCATAGCAATCAGCCCCAGCATTTT.

The chain combines TRBV6-5 with TRBJ1-5; 11 bases map to TRBD1. The V segment lost 4 bases and the J segment 4 bases; nucleotides outside the gene matches: 3. The CDR3 loop spans 15 amino acids. The germline CDR1 and CDR2 sequences are MNHEY and SVGAGI. CDR3 amino acids: CASSFGTGGNQPQHF. CDR3 nucleotide sequence: TGTGCCAGCAGTTTCGGGACAGGGGGAAATCAGCCCCAGCATTTT.

The rearrangement uses TRBV5-1 and TRBJ2-5, with D perhaps matching TRBD1 (5 bases). Looked up from germline, CDR1 is SGHRS and CDR2 is YFSETQ. There are 15 residues in the CDR3. V lost 1 base and J lost 2, with 12 bases in between. The CDR3 coding sequence is TGCGCCAGCAGCTTGATAGGACAAGATCAAGAGACCCAGTACTTC. This gives the protein CASSLIGQDQETQYF.

The chain combines TRBV10-1 with TRBJ2-1, with 11 bases that match TRBD2. Germline values: CDR1 WNHNN, CDR2 SYGVQD (reference sequence). The CDR3 is 13 amino acids. CDR3: CATNSGGGSEQFF. CDR3 nucleotide sequence: TGCGCTACCAATAGCGGGGGGGGGAGTGAGCAGTTCTTC.

The table lists this clone with a count of one. The chain couples TRBV5-5 to TRBJ2-5; unclear D gene. This CDR3 is 14 amino acids long. The germline gives CDR1 SGHKS, CDR2 YYEKEE (reference sequence). Between the trimmed V and J ends, which lost 0 bases and 1 base, there was a span of 7 bases. The CDR3 sequence: CASSLDGSQETQYF. In nucleotides, the CDR3 is TGTGCCAGCAGCTTGGATGGCAGCCAAGAGACCCAGTACTTC.

The chain combines TRBV7-3 with TRBJ1-2; D perhaps matches TRBD1 (6 bases). The CDR3 loop spans 15 amino acids. The germline CDR1 and CDR2 sequences are SGHTA and FQGTGA. Trimming stripped 2 bases from V and 2 bases from J, with 12 bases between. The CDR3 reads CASSLFPGENYGYTF. In nucleotides, the CDR3 is TGTGCCAGCAGCTTATTCCCAGGGGAAAACTATGGCTACACCTTC.

The rearrangement joins TRBV28 to TRBJ2-7, with 11 nucleotides matching TRBD2. CDR3 length: 18 residues. Germline-derived CDR1 and CDR2 are MDHEN and SYDVKM. The junction had 20 bases not matched to a gene; V was cut back by 6 bases and J by 7 bases. The CDR3 sequence: CASRTAGPILAGVDEQYF. The DNA for the CDR3 is TGTGCCAGCAGGACGGCGGGTCCTATACTAGCGGGAGTGGATGAGCAGTACTTC.

This chain joins TRBV5-4 and TRBJ2-3, with D possibly being TRBD2 (5 bases). CDR3 length: 15 residues. Germline CDR1 reads SGHNT; CDR2 reads YYREEE (reference sequence). V was trimmed by 0 bases and J by 3 bases, leaving 11 bases between them. The chain's CDR3 is CASSLGSGRTDTQYF. The CDR3 bases are TGTGCCAGCAGCTTGGGATCGGGAAGGACAGATACGCAGTATTTT.

CDR3 loop: CASTRAGSSYEQYF. DNA of the CDR3: TGTGCCAGCACGCGGGCAGGTAGTTCCTACGAGCAGTACTTC. The J gene is TRBJ2-7, the V gene TRBV5-4; D possibly corresponds to TRBD2 (5 bases). The CDR3 is 14 amino acids. Between the trimmed V and J ends, which lost 6 bases and 1 base, there was a span of 14 bases. From germline, CDR1 is SGHNT and CDR2 YYREEE (reference sequence).

The J gene is TRBJ1-1, the V gene TRBV2; TRBD1 might be the D (5 bases). Trimming shortened V by 6 bases and J by 4 bases, and 12 bases separated the two germline ends. The CDR3 sequence is 13 residues long. Germline V gene lookup returns CDR1 SNHLY and CDR2 FYNNEI. CDR3 sequence reads: CASRLGGGTEAFF. CDR3 DNA sequence: TGTGCCAGCAGATTGGGGGGTGGCACTGAAGCTTTCTTT.

The chain is built from TRBV10-1 and TRBJ2-7; D perhaps matches TRBD2 (6 bases). Germline V gene lookup returns CDR1 WNHNN and CDR2 SYGVQD (reference sequence). The length of the CDR3 is 13 residues. Between the trimmed V and J ends, which lost 5 bases and 6 bases, there was a span of 14 bases. Here the CDR3 DNA reads TGCGCCAGCAGTCCGGGTAGCGGCCGCGAGCAGTACTTC. It encodes CASSPGSGREQYF.

In its sample, this clone was seen once. The J gene is TRBJ1-2, the V gene TRBV4-1; 9 bases match TRBD1. CDR3 length: 19 residues. Germline-derived CDR1 and CDR2 are MGHRA and YSYEKL. Trimming took 3 bases from V and 4 from J; bases not matched to a gene: 18. As DNA, the CDR3 is TGCGCCAGCAGCCACCATACCCAGGACAGGGGCCGGGCAGGCTATGGCTACACCTTC. Amino acid sequence: CASSHHTQDRGRAGYGYTF.

J is TRBJ2-5 and V is TRBV5-6, with 9 positions matching TRBD1. V shed 4 bases and J 3 bases; nucleotides not matched to a gene: 1. The V gene's germline CDR1 is SGHDT and CDR2 YYEEEE. This CDR3 region has 13 residues. The CDR3 bases are TGTGCCAGCAGCCGGGACAGGGAAGAGACCCAGTACTTC. Residues: CASSRDREETQYF.

This clone was picked up one time. The genes are TRBV9 and TRBJ1-5, with 9 nucleotides matching TRBD1. From germline, CDR1 is SGDLS and CDR2 YYNGEE. With V trimmed by 2 bases and J by 0 bases, 6 bases remained unmatched. CDR3 length: 17 amino acids. CDR3 protein: CASSVGTGPNSNQPQHF. DNA for the CDR3: TGTGCCAGCAGCGTCGGGACAGGGCCAAATAGCAATCAGCCCCAGCATTTT.

The table lists this clone with a count of one. The V call is TRBV9, the J call TRBJ1-2; D perhaps matches TRBD1 (5 bases). The CDR3 sequence is 14 residues long. Germline V gives CDR1 SGDLS, CDR2 YYNGEE. V dropped 0 bases and J dropped 4 bases, with 10 bases sitting between them. CDR3 nucleotides: TGTGCCAGCAGCGTAGTGGACAACCGCTATGGCTACACCTTC. Translated, it gives CASSVVDNRYGYTF.

This clone was seen only once. The CDR3 loop reads CASSQVVQETQYF. For the CDR3, the DNA is TGCGCCAGCAGCCAAGTCGTGCAAGAGACCCAGTACTTC. The chain couples TRBV4-1 to TRBJ2-5; D not resolved. Germline V lookup: CDR1 MGHRA, CDR2 YSYEKL. This CDR3 has 13 residues. Trimming took 1 base from V and 2 from J, leaving 5 bases between them.

The rearrangement links TRBV6-5 to TRBJ2-3; 11 bases agree with TRBD1. V dropped 2 bases and J dropped 3; count of bases not matched to a gene: 4. CDR1 is MNHEY and CDR2 is SVGAGI in the germline V gene. The CDR3 consists of 16 residues. The CDR3 loop is CASSYDGTGGTDTQYF. The CDR3 DNA sequence: TGTGCCAGCAGTTACGACGGGACAGGGGGTACAGATACGCAGTATTTT.

The chain links TRBV19 to TRBJ2-7; TRBD1 is a possible D gene (7 bases). The germline CDR1 and CDR2 sequences are LNHDA and SQIVND (reference sequence). The CDR3 loop spans 14 amino acids. Trimming pared 5 bases from V and 2 bases from J, leaving 13 bases between. The CDR3 DNA reads as TGTGCCAGTAGTGGACAGGAGGGCCCCTACGAGCAGTACTTC. Its translation: CASSGQEGPYEQYF.

This chain links TRBV5-4 with TRBJ2-1; 7 bases map to TRBD1. The CDR3 is made up of 14 amino acids. V lost 1 base and J lost 5; bases outside the gene matches: 3. CDR1 and CDR2 (germline): SGHNT, YYREEE (reference sequence). DNA for the CDR3: TGTGCCAGCAGCTTGTTCACAGGGGACAATGAGCAGTTCTTC. Protein sequence: CASSLFTGDNEQFF.

The chain combines TRBV10-3 with TRBJ1-2; D perhaps matches TRBD1 (5 bases). Germline values: CDR1 ENHRY, CDR2 SYGVKD. The length of the CDR3 is 16 residues. The V end was cut by 4 bases, the J end by 4 bases, with 19 bases between. The CDR3 sequence is CAISVLKQGIGYGYTF. CDR3 DNA sequence: TGTGCCATCAGTGTTCTCAAGCAGGGTATAGGCTATGGCTACACCTTC.

This clone was seen only once. The CDR3 spells CASSTSAGGQRQYF. The CDR3 DNA is TGTGCCAGCAGCACCTCAGCGGGAGGGCAACGGCAGTACTTC. The J gene is TRBJ2-7, the V gene TRBV11-2; 10 bases line up with TRBD2. Germline CDR1 SGHAT, CDR2 FQNNGV. The ends lost 5 bases at V and 9 bases at J; junction bases unmatched: 10. This CDR3 contains 14 residues.

The V call is TRBV13, the J call TRBJ2-4; no definite D call. This CDR3 comprises 16 residues. V lost 4 bases and J 3 bases, leaving 16 bases between the germline ends. Germline V CDR1 and CDR2: PRHDT, FYEKMQ (reference sequence). The CDR3 loop reads CASSSLVKALKNIQYF. CDR3 bases: TGTGCCAGCAGCTCTCTAGTGAAGGCCCTCAAAAACATTCAGTACTTC.